This passage covers 10 T cell receptor beta chains from one sample sequenced in a study of cytomegalovirus exposure and HLA in healthy donors. Researchers ran the PCR with 60 Vbeta and 13 Jbeta primers. Repertoires were generated with immunoSEQ multiplex PCR, while TCRdb's copy carries only in-frame clones and drops some. The sample lists 150,000 to 200,000 clones; more than 75% were seen once. The material sequenced was PBMCs. The origin of the receptors is a young woman in good health and CMV-seronegative.

The CDR3 DNA sequence: TGTGCCAGCAGCTACGCAGGGAGGACTGAAGCTTTCTTT. Its protein product is CASSYAGRTEAFF. The chain carries TRBV7-6 and TRBJ1-1, with a weak D call TRBD1 (5 bases). The germline V and J ends were trimmed by 4 bases and 5 bases, with 11 bases remaining between them. CDR1 and CDR2 (germline): SGHVS, FNYEAQ. The CDR3 sequence is 13 residues long.

This chain joins TRBV5-1 and TRBJ2-3, with D maybe TRBD1 (5 bases). CDR1 SGHRS and CDR2 YFSETQ come from the germline V gene. V lost 0 bases to trimming and J lost 0 bases, with 8 bases between them. This CDR3 comprises 15 residues. In DNA form, the CDR3 reads TGCGCCAGCAGCTTGGAAGGGGCTAGCACAGATACGCAGTATTTT. Translation: CASSLEGASTDTQYF.

The chain uses TRBV6-5 and TRBJ2-3; tentative D call: TRBD2 (5 bases). V was clipped by 10 bases and J by 3 bases, with 14 bases between them. CDR3 length equals 13 residues. The germline gives CDR1 MNHEY, CDR2 SVGAGI. CDR3 sequence reads: CATLGPGTDTQYF. The CDR3 DNA reads as TGTGCCACGCTGGGCCCGGGGACAGATACGCAGTATTTT.

J is TRBJ2-7 and V is TRBV7-9, with a possible D match to TRBD1 (6 bases). Germline V gene data show CDR1 as SEHNR and CDR2 as FQNEAQ (reference sequence). This CDR3 is 14 amino acids long. The germline V and J ends were trimmed by 3 bases and 5 bases, with 14 bases remaining between them. The CDR3: CASSFRQGTHEQYF. CDR3 DNA sequence: TGTGCCAGCAGCTTTAGGCAGGGGACCCACGAGCAGTACTTC.

The chain links TRBV9 to TRBJ2-5; 8 bases line up with TRBD2. The V and J ends lost 7 bases and 2 bases, in that order; junction bases with no gene match: 7. The CDR3 has 14 residues. In germline, CDR1 is SGDLS, CDR2 YYNGEE. CDR3 sequence (DNA): TGTGCCAGCTCCCCAGCGGGAGCACAAGAGACCCAGTACTTC. This encodes CASSPAGAQETQYF.

The chain's CDR3 is CASSPVGSDYGYTF. CDR3 DNA: TGTGCCAGCAGCCCTGTAGGTAGCGACTATGGCTACACCTTC. V and J are TRBV5-4 and TRBJ1-2, with D uncertain. Deletions cut 4 bases from V and 3 bases from J, with 13 bases between. Germline values: CDR1 SGHNT, CDR2 YYREEE (reference sequence). The CDR3 is 14 residues long.

The chain joins TRBV19 to TRBJ2-2, with D possibly TRBD1 on 5 matching bases. This CDR3 region has 13 residues. V was cut by 7 bases and J by 2 bases, with 8 bases left in between. Looked up from germline, CDR1 is LNHDA and CDR2 is SQIVND (reference sequence). CDR3 DNA: TGTGCCAGTACCAGGGTTAACACCGGGGAGCTGTTTTTT. Its protein product is CASTRVNTGELFF.

V usage is TRBV7-9 and J usage is TRBJ1-6, with TRBD1 matching 7 bases. V was pared by 5 bases and J by 7 bases, with 11 bases of the junction left unmatched. CDR1 and CDR2 (germline): SEHNR, FQNEAQ (reference sequence). This CDR3 comprises 16 residues. The CDR3 here is CASSITGERLNSPLHF. The CDR3, as DNA: TGTGCCAGCAGCATAACAGGGGAGAGGCTCAATTCACCCCTCCACTTT.

J is TRBJ2-7 and V is TRBV4-1; 10 nucleotides match TRBD2. The CDR3 sequence is 17 residues long. V trimming: 0 bases; J trimming: 2 bases; junction bases outside the gene matches: 7. Germline CDR1 MGHRA, CDR2 YSYEKL. The CDR3 region has the DNA TGCGCCAGCAGCCAAGAAGGCCTAGCGGGAGTTACCTACGAGCAGTACTTC. Protein sequence: CASSQEGLAGVTYEQYF.

The chain uses TRBV5-1 and TRBJ2-7; 12 bases match TRBD2. This CDR3 spans 15 amino acids. V shed 3 bases and J 5 bases; nucleotides not matched to a gene: 6. In germline, CDR1 is SGHRS, CDR2 YFSETQ. The CDR3 here is CASSSVGLAGNEQYF. The CDR3 nucleotides read TGCGCCAGCAGCTCGGTCGGACTAGCGGGGAACGAGCAGTACTTC.